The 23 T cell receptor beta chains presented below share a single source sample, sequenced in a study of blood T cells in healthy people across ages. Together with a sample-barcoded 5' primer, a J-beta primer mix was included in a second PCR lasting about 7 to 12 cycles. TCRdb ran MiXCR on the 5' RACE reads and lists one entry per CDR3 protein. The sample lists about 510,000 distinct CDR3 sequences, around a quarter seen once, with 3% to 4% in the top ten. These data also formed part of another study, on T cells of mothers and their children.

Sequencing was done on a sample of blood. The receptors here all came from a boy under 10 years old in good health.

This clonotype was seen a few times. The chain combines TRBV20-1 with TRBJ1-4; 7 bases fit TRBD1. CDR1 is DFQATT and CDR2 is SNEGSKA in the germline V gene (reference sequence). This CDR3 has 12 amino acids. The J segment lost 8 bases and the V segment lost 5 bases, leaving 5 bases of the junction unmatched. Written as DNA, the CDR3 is TGCAGTGCTGGACGGGACAGCGAAAAACTGTTTTTT. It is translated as CSAGRDSEKLFF.

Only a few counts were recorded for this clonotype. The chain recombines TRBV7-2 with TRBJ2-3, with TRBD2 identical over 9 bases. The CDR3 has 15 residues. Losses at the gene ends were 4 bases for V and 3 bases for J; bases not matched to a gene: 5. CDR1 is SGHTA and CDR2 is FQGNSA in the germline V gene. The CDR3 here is CASSWGGRVTDTQYF. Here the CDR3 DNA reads TGTGCCAGCAGCTGGGGCGGGAGGGTAACAGATACGCAGTATTTT.

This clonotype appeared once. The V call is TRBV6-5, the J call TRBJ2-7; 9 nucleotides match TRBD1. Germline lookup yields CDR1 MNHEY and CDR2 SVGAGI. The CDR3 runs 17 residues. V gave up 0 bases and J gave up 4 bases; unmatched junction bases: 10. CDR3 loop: CASSYSYTGTGKYEQYF. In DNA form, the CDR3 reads TGTGCCAGCAGTTACTCCTACACCGGGACAGGGAAGTACGAGCAGTACTTC.

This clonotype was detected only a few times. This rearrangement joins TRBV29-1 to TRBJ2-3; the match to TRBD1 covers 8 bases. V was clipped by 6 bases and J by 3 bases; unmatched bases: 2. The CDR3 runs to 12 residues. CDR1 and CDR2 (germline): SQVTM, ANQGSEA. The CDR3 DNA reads TGCAGCGTCGGACAGGGAACAGATACGCAGTATTTT. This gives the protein CSVGQGTDTQYF.

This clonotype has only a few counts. In DNA, the CDR3 is TGTGCCATCAGTGAAGGGGGGCCTCTCTCCTACGAGCAGTACTTC. This sequence encodes CAISEGGPLSYEQYF. The chain carries TRBV10-3 and TRBJ2-5; tentatively, D is TRBD1 or TRBD2 (6 bases each). The end of the DNA fits TRBJ2-7 better, so the J call may be wrong. The CDR3 is made up of 15 amino acids. Germline V gene data show CDR1 as ENHRY and CDR2 as SYGVKD.

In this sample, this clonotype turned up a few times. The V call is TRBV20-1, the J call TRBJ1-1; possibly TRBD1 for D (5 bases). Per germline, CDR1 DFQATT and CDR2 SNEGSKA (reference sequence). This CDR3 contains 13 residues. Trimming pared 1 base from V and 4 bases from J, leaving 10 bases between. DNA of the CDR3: TGCAGTGCTAGAGCCGGAGGGGTCACTGAAGCTTTCTTT. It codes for CSARAGGVTEAFF.

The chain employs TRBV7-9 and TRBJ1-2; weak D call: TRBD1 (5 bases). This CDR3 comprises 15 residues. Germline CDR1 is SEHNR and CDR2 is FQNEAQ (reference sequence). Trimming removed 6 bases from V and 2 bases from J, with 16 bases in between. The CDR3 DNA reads TGTGCCAGCAGTCGTCCGGACTGGGGCAACTATGGCTACACCTTC. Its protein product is CASSRPDWGNYGYTF.

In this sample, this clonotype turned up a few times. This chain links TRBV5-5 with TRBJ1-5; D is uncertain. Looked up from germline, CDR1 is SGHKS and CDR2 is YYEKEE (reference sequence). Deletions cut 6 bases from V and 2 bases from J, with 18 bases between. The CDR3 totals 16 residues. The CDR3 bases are TGTGCCAGCAACCTTGGGGAGTGGGGTCGCAATCAGCCCCAGCATTTT. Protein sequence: CASNLGEWGRNQPQHF.

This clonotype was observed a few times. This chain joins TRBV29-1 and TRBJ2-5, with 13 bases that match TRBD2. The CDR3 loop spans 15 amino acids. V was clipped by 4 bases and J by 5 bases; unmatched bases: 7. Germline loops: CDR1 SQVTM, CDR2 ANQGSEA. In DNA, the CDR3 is TGCAGCGTTGTGGGACTAGCGGGACTCGCGGAGACCCAGTACTTC. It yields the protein CSVVGLAGLAETQYF.

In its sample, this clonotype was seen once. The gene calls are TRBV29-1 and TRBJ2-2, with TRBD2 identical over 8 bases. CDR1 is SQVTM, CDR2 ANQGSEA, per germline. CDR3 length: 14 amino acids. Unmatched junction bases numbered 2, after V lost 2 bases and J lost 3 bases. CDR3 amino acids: CSVELAGYTGELFF. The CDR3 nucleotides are TGCAGCGTTGAACTAGCGGGTTACACCGGGGAGCTGTTTTTT.

The CDR3 bases are TGTGCCAGCAGCTCATCTGAGGGCGTCGGTGGCTACACCTTC. Its protein product is CASSSSEGVGGYTF. The chain carries TRBV7-9 and TRBJ1-2; D remains ambiguous. The germline V gene encodes CDR1 SEHNR and CDR2 FQNEAQ (reference sequence). Trimming shortened V by 4 bases and J by 7 bases, and 16 bases separated the two germline ends. The CDR3 contains 14 residues. Supplemented by reference TRBV7-9 and TRBJ1-2, the full variable domain reads DTGVSQNPRHKITKRGQNVTFRCDPISEHNRLYWYRQTLGQGPEFLTYFQNEAQLEKSRLLSDRFSAERPKGSFSTLEIQRTEQGDSAMYLCASSSSEGVGGYTFGSGTRLTVV.

DNA for the CDR3: TGTGCCAGCAGCCTGGGGGGACTAGCGGGATCTTGGACCCAGTACTTC. It encodes CASSLGGLAGSWTQYF. The V call is TRBV5-6, the J call TRBJ2-5, with 13 bases matching TRBD2. CDR1 and CDR2 (germline): SGHDT, YYEEEE. Trimming removed 4 bases from V and 7 bases from J; junction bases left unmatched: 10. The CDR3 covers 16 residues.

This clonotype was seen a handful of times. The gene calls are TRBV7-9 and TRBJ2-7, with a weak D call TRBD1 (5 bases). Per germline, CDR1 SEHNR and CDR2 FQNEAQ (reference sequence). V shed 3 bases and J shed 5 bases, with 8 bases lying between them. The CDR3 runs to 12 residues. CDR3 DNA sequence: TGTGCCAGCAGCTTGGACACCCACGAGCAGTACTTC. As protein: CASSLDTHEQYF.

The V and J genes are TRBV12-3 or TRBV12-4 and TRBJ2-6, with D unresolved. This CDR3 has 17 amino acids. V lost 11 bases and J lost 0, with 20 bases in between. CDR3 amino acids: CAARSGSSSSGANVLTF. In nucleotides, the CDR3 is TGTGCCGCCCGGTCGGGCAGCTCTTCCTCTGGGGCCAACGTCCTGACTTTC.

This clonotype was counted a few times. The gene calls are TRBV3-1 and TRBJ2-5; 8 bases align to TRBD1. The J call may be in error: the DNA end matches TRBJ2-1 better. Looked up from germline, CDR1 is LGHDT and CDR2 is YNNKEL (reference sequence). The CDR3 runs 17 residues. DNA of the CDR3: TGTGCCAGCAGCCGGATGCCGACAGGGGTGAATGGCAATGAGCAGTTCTTC. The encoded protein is CASSRMPTGVNGNEQFF.

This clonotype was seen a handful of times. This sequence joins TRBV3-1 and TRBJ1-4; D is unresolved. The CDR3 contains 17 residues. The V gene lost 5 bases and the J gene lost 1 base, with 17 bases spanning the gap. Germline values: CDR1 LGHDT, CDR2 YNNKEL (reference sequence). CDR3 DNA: TGTGCCAGCAGCTTCGGATCCAGTGGACTAACTAATGAAAAACTGTTTTTT. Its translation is CASSFGSSGLTNEKLFF.

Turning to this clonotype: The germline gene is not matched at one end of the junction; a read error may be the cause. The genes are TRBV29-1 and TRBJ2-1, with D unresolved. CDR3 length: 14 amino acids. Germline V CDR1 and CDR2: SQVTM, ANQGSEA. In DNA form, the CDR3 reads TGCAGCGTCAAGACTTTGGACGGCTGGAATGGGCAGTTCTTC. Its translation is CSVKTLDGWNGQFF.

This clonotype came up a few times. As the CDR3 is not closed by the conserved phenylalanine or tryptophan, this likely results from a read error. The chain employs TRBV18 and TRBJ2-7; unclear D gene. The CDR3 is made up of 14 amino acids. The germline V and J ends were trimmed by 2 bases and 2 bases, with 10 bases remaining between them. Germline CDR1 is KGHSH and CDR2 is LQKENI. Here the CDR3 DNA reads TGTGCCAGCTCACCAGCCCCGACCACCTACGAGCAGTACCTC. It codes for CASSPAPTTYEQYL.

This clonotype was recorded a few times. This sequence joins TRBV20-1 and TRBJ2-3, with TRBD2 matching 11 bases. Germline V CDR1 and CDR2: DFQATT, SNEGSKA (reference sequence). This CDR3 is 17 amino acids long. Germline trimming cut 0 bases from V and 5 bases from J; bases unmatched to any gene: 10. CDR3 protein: CSARDERLAGWIDTQYF. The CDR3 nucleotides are TGCAGTGCTAGAGATGAGAGACTAGCGGGGTGGATAGATACGCAGTATTTT.

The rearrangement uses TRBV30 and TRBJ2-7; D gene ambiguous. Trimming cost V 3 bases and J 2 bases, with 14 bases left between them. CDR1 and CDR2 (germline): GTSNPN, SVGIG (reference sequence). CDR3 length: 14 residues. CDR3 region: CAWRDPVPPYEQYF. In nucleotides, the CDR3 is TGTGCCTGGAGGGATCCGGTACCCCCCTACGAGCAGTACTTC. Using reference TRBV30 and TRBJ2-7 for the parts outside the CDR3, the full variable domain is SQTIHQWPATLVQPVGSPLSLECTVEGTSNPNLYWYRQAAGRGLQLLFYSVGIGQISSEVPQNLSASRPQDRQFILSSKKLLLSDSGFYLCAWRDPVPPYEQYFGPGTRLTVT.

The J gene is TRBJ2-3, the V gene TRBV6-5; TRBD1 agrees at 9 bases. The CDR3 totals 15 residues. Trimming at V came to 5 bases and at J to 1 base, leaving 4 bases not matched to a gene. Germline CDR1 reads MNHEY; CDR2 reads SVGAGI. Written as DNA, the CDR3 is TGTGCCAGCAGTGCTCGGACAGGGGGCACAGATACGCAGTATTTT. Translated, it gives CASSARTGGTDTQYF.

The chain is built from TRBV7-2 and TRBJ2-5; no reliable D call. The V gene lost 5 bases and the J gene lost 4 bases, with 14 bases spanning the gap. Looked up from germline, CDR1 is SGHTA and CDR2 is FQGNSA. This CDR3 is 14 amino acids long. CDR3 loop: CASSADLSGETQYF. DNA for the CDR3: TGTGCCAGCAGCGCGGACCTATCAGGAGAGACCCAGTACTTC.

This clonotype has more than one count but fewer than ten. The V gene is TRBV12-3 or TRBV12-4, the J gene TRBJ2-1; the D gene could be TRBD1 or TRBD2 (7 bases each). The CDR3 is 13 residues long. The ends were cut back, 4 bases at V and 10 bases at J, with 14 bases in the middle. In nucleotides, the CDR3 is TGTGCCAGCAGTTGGGAGGGGGCTTGGGAGCAGTTCTTC. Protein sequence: CASSWEGAWEQFF.